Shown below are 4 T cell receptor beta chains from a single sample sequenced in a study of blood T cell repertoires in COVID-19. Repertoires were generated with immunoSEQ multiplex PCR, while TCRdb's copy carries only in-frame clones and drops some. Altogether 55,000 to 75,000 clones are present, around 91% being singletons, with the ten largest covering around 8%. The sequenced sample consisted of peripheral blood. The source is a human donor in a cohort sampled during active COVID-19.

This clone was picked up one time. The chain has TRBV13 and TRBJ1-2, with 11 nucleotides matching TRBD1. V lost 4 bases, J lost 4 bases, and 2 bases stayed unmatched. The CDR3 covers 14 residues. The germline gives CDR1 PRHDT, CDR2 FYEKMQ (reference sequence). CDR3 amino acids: CASSSGQGVYGYTF. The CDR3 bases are TGTGCCAGCAGCTCGGGACAGGGGGTCTATGGCTACACCTTC.

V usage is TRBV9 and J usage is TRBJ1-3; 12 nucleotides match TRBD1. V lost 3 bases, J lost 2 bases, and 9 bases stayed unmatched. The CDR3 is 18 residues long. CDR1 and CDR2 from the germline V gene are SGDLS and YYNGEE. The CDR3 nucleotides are TGTGCCAGCAGCGCCCCGGGACAGGGGGCTATAACTGGAAACACCATATATTTT. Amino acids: CASSAPGQGAITGNTIYF.

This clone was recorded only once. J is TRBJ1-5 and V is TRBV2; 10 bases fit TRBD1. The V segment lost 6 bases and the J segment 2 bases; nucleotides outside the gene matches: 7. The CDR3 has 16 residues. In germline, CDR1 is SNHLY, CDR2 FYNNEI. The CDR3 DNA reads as TGTGCCAGCAGCCGTGACAGGGGGCCGGGCAATCAGCCCCAGCATTTT. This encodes CASSRDRGPGNQPQHF.

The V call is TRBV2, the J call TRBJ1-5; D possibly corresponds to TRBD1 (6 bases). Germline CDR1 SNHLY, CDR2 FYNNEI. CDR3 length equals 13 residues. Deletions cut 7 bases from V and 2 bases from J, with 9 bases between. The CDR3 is CASKRQGNQPQHF. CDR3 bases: TGTGCCAGCAAACGACAGGGCAATCAGCCCCAGCATTTT.